The clone carrying this TCR beta chain has a count of ten or more. Its specificity is unknown. The data derive from a study of early T cells in non-severe SARS-CoV-2 infection. Looking at the study overall: Unsorted whole-blood RNA was sequenced in bulk, leaving chains unpaired. Broader study findings: Using VDJdb, the matching emphasized anti-spike CD8 responses while missing private and CD4 specificities.

The CDR3 has 13 amino acids. Trimming stripped 5 bases from V and 2 bases from J, with 9 bases between. Per the germline V gene, CDR1 is MNHEY and CDR2 is SVGEGT. cDNA molecules, individually, were tagged with unique molecular identifiers. Each CDR3 protein is one row after TCRdb ran MiXCR on the 5' RACE reads. The data show under 45,000 distinct CDR3 sequences, 7.9% seen once. The rearrangement uses TRBV6-2 or TRBV6-3 and TRBJ1-2; a weak D match, TRBD1 (5 bases). The sequences come from whole blood, collected at baseline. This clonotype was sampled from an adult who was a healthcare worker with PCR-confirmed SARS-CoV-2 infection or an uninfected control (not recorded which). DNA for the CDR3: TGTGCCAGCAGTGAGGGGTTCAACTATGGCTACACCTTC. Translating it yields CASSEGFNYGYTF.